This T cell receptor (beta chain) was retrieved from a study of blood T cell repertoires in COVID-19. Study-level background: Donors in the United States, Italy and Spain gave samples during acute or convalescent COVID-19. T cells, B-cell-depleted T cells, or PBMCs provided the cDNA or gDNA that served as material.

As handled by the study authors: Estimated nucleated cell counts came from reference gene primer amplification. The method was immunoSEQ multiplex PCR; TCRdb's version includes in-frame clones alone and lacks a portion of them. Clone size and the V and J calls come from that table; the DNA yielded D and trimming. The sample consists of about 220,000 clones, 80% to 85% of them appearing once. Trimming removed 4 bases at V and 6 bases at J, with 13 bases between. The germline gives CDR1 LNHDA, CDR2 SQIVND (reference sequence). This CDR3 region has 13 residues. The receptor comes from a woman aged 60-75 years with acute or convalescent COVID-19. Material for sequencing was peripheral blood. The gene calls are TRBV19 and TRBJ2-7, with D maybe TRBD2 (6 bases). CDR3 in DNA: TGTGCCAGTAGTACCCTCGGGGGTGGCGAGCAGTACTTC. Translation gives CASSTLGGGEQYF.